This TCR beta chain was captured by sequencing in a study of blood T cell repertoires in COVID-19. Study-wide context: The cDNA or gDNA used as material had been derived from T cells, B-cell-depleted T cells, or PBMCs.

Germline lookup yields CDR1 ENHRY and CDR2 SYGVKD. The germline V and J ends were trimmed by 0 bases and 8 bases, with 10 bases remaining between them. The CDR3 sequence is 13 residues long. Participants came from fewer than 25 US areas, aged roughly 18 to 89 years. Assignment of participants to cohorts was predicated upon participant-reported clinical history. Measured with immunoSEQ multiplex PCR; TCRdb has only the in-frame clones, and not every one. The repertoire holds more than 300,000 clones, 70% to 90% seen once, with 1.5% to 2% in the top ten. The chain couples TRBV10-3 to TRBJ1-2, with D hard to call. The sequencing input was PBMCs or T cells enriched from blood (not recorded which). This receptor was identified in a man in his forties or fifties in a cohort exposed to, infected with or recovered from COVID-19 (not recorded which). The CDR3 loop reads CAISESLEGGYTF. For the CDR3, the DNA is TGTGCCATCAGTGAGTCGCTGGAGGGAGGCTACACCTTC.